This TCR beta chain was sequenced during a study of Ad26.COV2.S vaccination and SARS-CoV-2 variants. In the study overall: As a participant in COV1001, the donor was in the Ad26.COV2.S trial arm. Ad26.COV2.S was injected intramuscularly once or twice, 56 days apart.

This CDR3 has 15 amino acids. In germline, CDR1 is SGHRS, CDR2 YFSETQ. V lost 0 bases and J lost 9, with 13 bases in between. Sequencing used immunoSEQ multiplex PCR; TCRdb keeps in-frame clones, though not all of them. The sample lists about 330,000 clones; almost 90% were seen once. General study points: Reported post-vaccination CD8+ and CD4+ T cell responses to spike showed substantial breadth.

With respect to this clone: The antigen is unknown.

Treatment indicated: some 19 received Ad26.COV2.S at low or high dose, single or two shots; 5 received placebo; per-sample allocation not given. Material that was analyzed had been drawn on day 63 after the first vaccine or placebo injection. This TCR was sampled from a person aged 18-60 years who received the Ad26.COV2.S COVID-19 vaccine or a placebo. Sequences were derived from peripheral blood, sampled in a trial of Ad26.COV2.S vaccine versus placebo. This rearrangement joins TRBV5-1 to TRBJ1-6; D is undetermined. The CDR3 region is CASSLATVISSPLHF. The CDR3 DNA sequence: TGCGCCAGCAGCTTGGCCACGGTAATATCTTCACCCCTCCACTTT.